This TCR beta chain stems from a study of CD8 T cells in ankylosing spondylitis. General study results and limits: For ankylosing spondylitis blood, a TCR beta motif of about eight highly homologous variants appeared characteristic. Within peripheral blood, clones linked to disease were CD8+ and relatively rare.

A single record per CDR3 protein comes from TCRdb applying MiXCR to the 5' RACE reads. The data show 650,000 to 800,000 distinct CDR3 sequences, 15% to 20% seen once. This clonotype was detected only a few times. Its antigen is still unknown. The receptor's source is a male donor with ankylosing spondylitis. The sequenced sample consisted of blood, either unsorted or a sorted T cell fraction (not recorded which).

CDR3 amino acids: CASSYRGQGGAEQYF. The CDR3 DNA sequence: TGTGCCAGCAGCTATCGGGGACAGGGGGGCGCCGAGCAGTACTTC. V and J are TRBV7-9 and TRBJ2-7; 11 bases match TRBD1. The ends lost 4 bases at V and 6 bases at J; junction bases unmatched: 8. The length of the CDR3 is 15 residues. Germline values: CDR1 SEHNR, CDR2 FQNEAQ (reference sequence).